A single sample is the source of the 31 T cell receptor beta chains below, sequenced in a study of regulatory T cells in long-lasting Graves disease. The authors built TCR beta libraries using iRepertoire HTBI primers and Arm-PCR of CDR3 regions. TCRdb passed the multiplex PCR reads through MiXCR, listing each CDR3 protein once. The table includes about 660,000 distinct CDR3 sequences, 25% to 35% detected once. Time point denoted: persistent/refractory GD, antithyroid drugs over 5 years with positive TRAb. The TCR library was prepared using RNA isolated from PBMCs. This specimen consisted of peripheral blood mononuclear cells (PBMCs), obtained when the disease was refractory, from a patient treated with antithyroid drugs. The receptors originated from a female donor with Graves disease.

This chain links TRBV10-3 with TRBJ2-5, with 9 bases fitting TRBD2. The V and J ends lost 7 bases and 4 bases, in that order; junction bases with no gene match: 7. Germline V CDR1 and CDR2: ENHRY, SYGVKD. This CDR3 is built from 14 residues. The CDR3: CAINAGGPAETQYF. The CDR3 DNA is TGTGCCATCAACGCGGGAGGGCCTGCAGAGACCCAGTACTTC.

This clonotype has only a few counts. The chain uses TRBV12-3 or TRBV12-4 and TRBJ2-7, with D perhaps being TRBD1 or TRBD2 (5 bases each). This CDR3 is built from 13 residues. Trimming removed 9 bases from V and 1 base from J, with 13 bases in between. CDR3 protein: CASGTWGSYEQYF. Here the CDR3 DNA reads TGTGCCAGTGGGACCTGGGGTTCCTACGAGCAGTACTTC.

This chain joins TRBV19 and TRBJ2-7; unclear D gene. Trimming took off 5 bases at V and 1 base at J, with 27 bases between the two ends. There are 19 residues in the CDR3. Germline assignment: CDR1 LNHDA and CDR2 SQIVND (reference sequence). CDR3: CASSPARGRKETQSYEQYF. CDR3 DNA: TGTGCCAGTAGTCCGGCCCGTGGACGCAAAGAAACCCAATCCTACGAGCAGTACTTC. Full variable domain (rest looked up from reference TRBV19 and TRBJ2-7): DGGITQSPKYLFRKEGQNVTLSCEQNLNHDAMYWYRQDPGQGLRLIYYSQIVNDFQKGDIAEGYSVSREKKESFPLTVTSAQKNPTAFYLCASSPARGRKETQSYEQYFGPGTRLTVT.

The rearrangement links TRBV5-1 to TRBJ1-4; D is uncertain. Germline CDR1 SGHRS, CDR2 YFSETQ. The V gene lost 4 bases and the J gene lost 1 base, with 11 bases spanning the gap. The CDR3 contains 15 residues. DNA of the CDR3: TGCGCCAGCAGCGAATCCGGGAAAACTAATGAAAAACTGTTTTTT. This encodes CASSESGKTNEKLFF.

A remark on this clonotype: A read error may be the cause here, since a much bigger clone is one base away. Without the conserved terminal phenylalanine or tryptophan, this CDR3 likely stems from a read error. This sequence joins TRBV6-5 and TRBJ1-6; 10 bases line up with TRBD1. CDR1 is MNHEY and CDR2 is SVGAGI in the germline V gene. The CDR3 length is 16 residues. Trimming at V came to 4 bases and at J to 7 bases, leaving 7 bases not matched to a gene. CDR3 protein: CASSSRDRGANSPLHS. CDR3 DNA: TGTGCCAGCAGTTCCCGGGACAGGGGAGCCAATTCACCCCTCCACTCT.

In nucleotides, the CDR3 is TGTGCCAGCAGCTTGGACGACTACGAGCAGTACTTC. Translated, it gives CASSLDDYEQYF. This chain connects TRBV5-6 to TRBJ2-7; D is ambiguous. The CDR3 loop spans 12 amino acids. V was trimmed by 0 bases and J by 3 bases, leaving 4 bases between them. Germline values: CDR1 SGHDT, CDR2 YYEEEE.

V gene TRBV12-5 combines with J gene TRBJ2-6, with unresolved D. The CDR3 consists of 16 residues. Germline values: CDR1 LGHNT, CDR2 FRNRAP. V dropped 3 bases and J dropped 0 bases, with 9 bases sitting between them. The CDR3 reads CASGFKPCSGANVLTF. CDR3 DNA sequence: TGTGCTAGTGGTTTCAAACCGTGCTCTGGGGCCAACGTCCTGACTTTC.

This clonotype occurred a few times. The chain uses TRBV5-1 and TRBJ1-1; 7 bases are shared with TRBD1. Germline V lookup: CDR1 SGHRS, CDR2 YFSETQ. The CDR3 loop spans 16 amino acids. V lost 5 bases to trimming and J lost 1 base; unmatched junction nucleotides: 11. CDR3 nucleotide sequence: TGCGCCAGCAGAGGGAAAGGGGGCATGGCGAACACTGAAGCTTTCTTT. Translated: CASRGKGGMANTEAFF.

This clonotype was counted only a few times. This chain uses TRBV5-1 with TRBJ1-2; possible D gene TRBD1, 5 bases. V lost 3 bases to trimming and J lost 6 bases, with 21 bases between them. CDR1 and CDR2 (germline): SGHRS, YFSETQ. CDR3 size: 16 residues. The CDR3, as DNA: TGCGCCAGCAGCTCCTCCGGGGCAGACCACCCTCATGGCTACACCTTC. This sequence encodes CASSSSGADHPHGYTF.

The sample holds many counts of this clonotype. As DNA, the CDR3 is TGTGCCAGCAGTTCCCGGGACATCAACACTGAAGCTTTCTTT. It encodes CASSSRDINTEAFF. The chain employs TRBV12-3 or TRBV12-4 and TRBJ1-1; the D gene is possibly TRBD1 (6 bases). The CDR3 covers 14 residues. V lost 4 bases and J 2 bases, leaving 11 bases between the germline ends.

This clonotype came up a few times. This chain joins TRBV12-3 or TRBV12-4 and TRBJ2-3, with 13 bases aligning to TRBD2. CDR3 length: 18 residues. With V trimmed by 6 bases and J by 2 bases, 11 bases remained unmatched. Written as DNA, the CDR3 is TGTGCCAGCAGATCACCCCGGACTAGCGGGAGTTACACAGATACGCAGTATTTT. Translated: CASRSPRTSGSYTDTQYF.

This chain uses TRBV5-1 with TRBJ1-2; 10 bases line up with TRBD1. In germline, CDR1 is SGHRS, CDR2 YFSETQ. The trim removed 4 bases at V and 8 bases at J, leaving 11 bases unmatched. CDR3 length equals 15 residues. In DNA, the CDR3 is TGCGCCAGCAGCGCGGACAGGGGGGCGGGTTACGGCTACACCTTC. Translating gives CASSADRGAGYGYTF.

On this clonotype itself: Being one base from a much bigger clone, this may be a read error. The rearrangement joins TRBV7-3 to TRBJ1-6; possibly TRBD1 for D (6 bases). Trimming pared 5 bases from V and 7 bases from J, leaving 12 bases between. CDR3 size: 14 residues. Germline values: CDR1 SGHTA, CDR2 FQGTGA. The CDR3 loop is CASSHRVENSPLHF. The CDR3 DNA is TGTGCCAGCAGCCACAGGGTCGAGAATTCACCCCTCCACTTT.

As regards this clonotype: A far larger clone is off by one base, so a read error is likely. This chain connects TRBV6-5 to TRBJ1-2; the D gene is possibly TRBD1 (6 bases). This CDR3 has 15 amino acids. V was cut by 4 bases and J by 0 bases, with 12 bases left in between. Per germline, CDR1 MNHEY and CDR2 SVGAGI. The CDR3 nucleotides read TGTGCCAGCAGTTTTCGGGGGGCAGCTAACTATGGCTACACCTTC. Translating gives CASSFRGAANYGYTF.

This clonotype showed up just a few times. This chain uses TRBV9 with TRBJ2-5, with TRBD2 matching over 8 bases. The CDR3 consists of 13 residues. The germline V gene has CDR1 SGDLS and CDR2 YYNGEE. J lost 7 bases, V lost 4 bases, and 6 bases had no gene match. The CDR3 nucleotides read TGTGCCAGCAGCTTGGGACTAGAAGGGACCCAGTACTTC. This codes for CASSLGLEGTQYF.

The chain carries TRBV4-1 and TRBJ1-1; no firm D call. This CDR3 has 12 residues. V dropped 3 bases and J dropped 4 bases, with 6 bases sitting between them. Germline CDR1 is MGHRA and CDR2 is YSYEKL. CDR3 region: CASSQTGTEAFF. The DNA of the CDR3 is TGCGCCAGCAGCCAGACGGGCACTGAAGCTTTCTTT.

Only a few counts were recorded for this clonotype. This sequence joins TRBV5-5 and TRBJ1-1; D uncertain. Germline V CDR1 and CDR2: SGHKS, YYEKEE (reference sequence). The CDR3 length is 15 residues. Trimming pared 0 bases from V and 1 base from J, leaving 10 bases between. The CDR3 here is CASSLAMQTNTEAFF. CDR3 in DNA: TGTGCCAGCAGCTTGGCCATGCAGACGAACACTGAAGCTTTCTTT.

The chain joins TRBV20-1 to TRBJ2-7; D ambiguous. The CDR3 has 13 residues. CDR1 and CDR2 (germline): DFQATT, SNEGSKA (reference sequence). V was cut by 4 bases and J by 0 bases, with 10 bases left in between. The CDR3 region has the DNA TGCAGTGCTAAGTTGGCATTCTCCTACGAGCAGTACTTC. Amino acid sequence: CSAKLAFSYEQYF.

The V and J genes are TRBV29-1 and TRBJ1-2, with D uncertain. The V end was cut by 2 bases, the J end by 2 bases, with 6 bases between. The germline V gene encodes CDR1 SQVTM and CDR2 ANQGSEA. The CDR3 covers 12 residues. CDR3 sequence reads: CSVEHQNYGYTF. The CDR3 DNA is TGCAGCGTTGAACATCAAAACTATGGCTACACCTTC.

A remark on this clonotype: Germline and junction disagree at one end, which may indicate a read error. The genes are TRBV20-1 and TRBJ2-5; D gene unclear. The CDR3 contains 13 residues. Per the germline V gene, CDR1 is DFQATT and CDR2 is SNEGSKA (reference sequence). CDR3 nucleotides: TGCAGTGCTAGAGATCTTAGGTCGGAGACCCGGTACTTC. This translates into CSARDLRSETRYF.

A note on this clonotype: A much larger clone lies one base from this, so it may be a read error. This chain links TRBV6-4 with TRBJ1-2, with D perhaps TRBD1 (6 bases). V lost 4 bases and J 4 bases, leaving 7 bases between the germline ends. CDR3 length: 12 amino acids. The germline CDR1 and CDR2 sequences are MRHNA and SNTAGT. In nucleotides, the CDR3 is TGTGCCAGCAGTGGGGACACCTATGGCTACACCTTC. Amino acids: CASSGDTYGYTF.

The chain recombines TRBV3-1 with TRBJ1-5; 7 bases fit TRBD1. V shed 4 bases, J shed 4 bases, and the junction held 7 bases outside the gene matches. Germline CDR1 and CDR2: LGHDT and YNNKEL (reference sequence). The CDR3 has 15 amino acids. CDR3 DNA: TGTGCCAGCAGCCCCGACAGGGCTTGGAATCAGCCCCAGCATTTT. This gives the protein CASSPDRAWNQPQHF.

Only a few counts were recorded for this clonotype. The rearrangement uses TRBV12-3 or TRBV12-4 and TRBJ1-2, with 9 bases fitting TRBD1. The J segment lost 7 bases and the V segment lost 5 bases, leaving 8 bases of the junction unmatched. This CDR3 is built from 14 residues. CDR3 DNA sequence: TGTGCCAGCAGTAGGACAGGGGATGGTGGTGGCTACACCTTC. As protein: CASSRTGDGGGYTF.

This clonotype has ten or more counts. V usage is TRBV11-2 and J usage is TRBJ2-7; D unresolved. Trimming took 5 bases from V and 2 from J, leaving 13 bases between them. This CDR3 is 14 amino acids long. Per the germline V gene, CDR1 is SGHAT and CDR2 is FQNNGV. The CDR3 protein is CASSPYTDAYEQYF. The CDR3 bases are TGTGCCAGCAGCCCCTACACGGATGCCTACGAGCAGTACTTC. Combining the CDR3 with reference TRBV11-2 and TRBJ2-7 gives the whole variable domain EAGVAQSPRYKIIEKRQSVAFWCNPISGHATLYWYQQILGQGPKLLIQFQNNGVVDDSQLPKDRFSAERLKGVDSTLKIQPAKLEDSAVYLCASSPYTDAYEQYFGPGTRLTVT.

This clonotype showed up just once. CDR3 nucleotides: TGTGCCAGCAGCTTAGGCTCCAGGGGCGGGTTGGAGACCCAGTACTTC. Translated, it gives CASSLGSRGGLETQYF. The chain has TRBV7-7 and TRBJ2-5, with D possibly being TRBD1 (6 bases). V shed 1 base and J shed 5 bases, with 17 bases lying between them. The CDR3 covers 16 residues. Germline V CDR1 and CDR2: SSHAT, FNYEAQ (reference sequence).

Turning to this clonotype: A read error may account for a junction end that differs from germline. The chain couples TRBV3-1 to TRBJ1-2, with D uncertain. The germline gives CDR1 LGHDT, CDR2 YNNKEL (reference sequence). There are 15 residues in the CDR3. Here the CDR3 DNA reads TGTGCCAGCAGCGAAGAATTTCCGGCTAACTATGGCTACACCTTC. This sequence encodes CASSEEFPANYGYTF. Supplemented by reference TRBV3-1 and TRBJ1-2, the full variable domain reads DTAVSQTPKYLVTQMGNDKSIKCEQNLGHDTMYWYKQDSKKFLKIMFSYNNKELIINETVPNRFSPKSPDKAHLNLHINSLELGDSAVYFCASSEEFPANYGYTFGSGTRLTVV.

This chain joins TRBV20-1 and TRBJ2-1; D is perhaps TRBD2 (5 bases). Per germline, CDR1 DFQATT and CDR2 SNEGSKA (reference sequence). The CDR3 sequence is 15 residues long. V lost 6 bases and J lost 4, with 19 bases in between. CDR3 nucleotide sequence: TGCAGTGCCGGAATCCAGAGGGTCGGATACAATGAGCAGTTCTTC. This encodes CSAGIQRVGYNEQFF.

Comments on this clonotype: Since a far larger clone is one base different, this is likely a read error. The CDR3 loop reads CASSPPGATSEKLFF. The CDR3 nucleotides are TGTGCCAGCAGTCCCCCGGGCGCGACTAGTGAAAAACTGTTTTTT. The chain recombines TRBV6-1 with TRBJ1-4; D is uncertain. The germline V gene encodes CDR1 MNHNS and CDR2 SASEGT. CDR3 length equals 15 residues.

This clonotype was seen a handful of times. The chain carries TRBV12-3 or TRBV12-4 and TRBJ1-2; TRBD1 aligns across 7 bases. V shed 8 bases and J 2 bases; nucleotides not matched to a gene: 8. The CDR3 contains 14 residues. The CDR3, as DNA: TGTGCCAGCGGGGGGGGACAGCGGAACTATGGCTACACCTTC. Its translation: CASGGGQRNYGYTF.

The table lists this clonotype with a few counts. J is TRBJ1-1 and V is TRBV10-3, with D maybe TRBD1 (5 bases). The CDR3 covers 14 residues. V lost 7 bases to trimming and J lost 5 bases, with 17 bases between them. Germline V gene sequence: CDR1 ENHRY, CDR2 SYGVKD. CDR3 sequence: CAITAGLSRTEAFF. The CDR3 DNA follows: TGTGCCATCACCGCGGGACTCTCCAGGACTGAAGCTTTCTTT.

In its sample, this clonotype was seen many times. V and J are TRBV20-1 and TRBJ2-5, with D perhaps TRBD1 (5 bases). The V and J ends lost 5 bases and 7 bases respectively, with 17 bases between them. The CDR3 covers 13 residues. CDR1 is DFQATT and CDR2 is SNEGSKA in the germline V gene (reference sequence). DNA of the CDR3: TGCAGTGCTGATACAGGACCCAGAGGGACCCAGTACTTC. Translation gives CSADTGPRGTQYF.